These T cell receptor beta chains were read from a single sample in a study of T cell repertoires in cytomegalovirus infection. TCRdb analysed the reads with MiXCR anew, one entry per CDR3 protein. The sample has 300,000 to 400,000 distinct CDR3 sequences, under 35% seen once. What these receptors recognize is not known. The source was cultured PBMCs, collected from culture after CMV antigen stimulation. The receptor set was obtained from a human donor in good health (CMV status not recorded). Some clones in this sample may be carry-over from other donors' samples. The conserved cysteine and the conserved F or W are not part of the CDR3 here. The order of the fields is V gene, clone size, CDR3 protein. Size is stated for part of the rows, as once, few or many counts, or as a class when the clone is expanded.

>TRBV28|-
ASSLPLAREQY
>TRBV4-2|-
ASSLSREGGNTIY
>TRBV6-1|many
ASSPSGNSYNEQF
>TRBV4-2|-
ASSRRGLGTSGKDEQF
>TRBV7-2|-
ASSLTAVYGGQY
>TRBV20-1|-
SARVKDRGPEQY
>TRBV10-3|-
AIKPSRDRGTGELF
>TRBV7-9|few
ASSLTETGLN
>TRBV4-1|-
ASSQDVQGMSYNSPLH
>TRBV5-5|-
ASSFLFSGRNTEAF
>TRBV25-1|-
ATSRPLGGANEQY
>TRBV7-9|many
ASTVWTSGLDTQY
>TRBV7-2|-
ASSLAYGYQETQY
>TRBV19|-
ASTPSGISTEAF
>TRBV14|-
ASSHLRGYQETQY
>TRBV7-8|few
ASSQGRVGETQY
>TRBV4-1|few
ASSLAFRTATDTQY
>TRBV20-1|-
SARAQTAVHYNEQF
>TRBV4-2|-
ASSQARQHMNTEAF
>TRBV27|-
ASIAHGMGHDTGELF
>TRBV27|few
ASSLSTVSNQPQH
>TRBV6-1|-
ASSEILAGISSYNEQF
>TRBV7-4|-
ASSSRGGSHGYT
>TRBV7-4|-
ASSYSGTSRDTQY
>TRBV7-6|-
ASTGGWGNSPLH
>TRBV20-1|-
SASTGKGTYNEQF
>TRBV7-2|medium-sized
ASTQQGALEAF
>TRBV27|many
ASSTRRTGGNQPQH
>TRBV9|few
ASSTGTSSYEQY
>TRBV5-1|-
ASTESGGGTDTQY
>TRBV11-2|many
ASSPQWGGSYEQY
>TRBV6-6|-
ASSYYQGDNQPQH
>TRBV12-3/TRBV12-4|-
ASSFHRGTEQHRQY
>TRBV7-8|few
ASSQRRYSTDTQY
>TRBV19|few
ASSIVGGETEAF
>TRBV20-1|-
SAAREIMNTEAF
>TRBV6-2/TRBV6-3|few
ASSGDWNTEAF
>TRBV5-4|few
ASSSGLAGGQSGELF
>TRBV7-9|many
ASSSTSGTFWNEQF
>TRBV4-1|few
ASSGAGGPQETQY
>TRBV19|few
ASSLRVAGDLYNEQF
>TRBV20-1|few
SAREVGGYT
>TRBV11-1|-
ASSSGARGFQETQY
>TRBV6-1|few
ASSEQGYGYT
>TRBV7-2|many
ASSLVTRFQAF
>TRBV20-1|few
SACPRDRPYEQY
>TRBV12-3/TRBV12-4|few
ASSLEGPHYGYT
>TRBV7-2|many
ASSSSSYNQPQH
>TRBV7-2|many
ASSRWTSGGAKNIQY
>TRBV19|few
ASSIGTDFYEQY